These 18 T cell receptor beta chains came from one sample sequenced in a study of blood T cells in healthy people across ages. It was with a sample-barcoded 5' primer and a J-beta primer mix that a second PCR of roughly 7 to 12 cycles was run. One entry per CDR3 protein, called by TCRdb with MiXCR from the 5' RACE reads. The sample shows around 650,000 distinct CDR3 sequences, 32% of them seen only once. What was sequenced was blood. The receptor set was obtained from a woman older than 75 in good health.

Here the CDR3 DNA reads TGTGCCAGCAGCTTAGGGTCGCGGGGCTACCAAGAGACCCAGTACTTC. This encodes CASSLGSRGYQETQYF. The V and J genes are TRBV7-2 and TRBJ2-5, with a possible D match to TRBD2 (6 bases). The CDR3 consists of 16 residues. The ends were cut back, 1 base at V and 0 bases at J, with 12 bases in the middle. Germline V gene lookup returns CDR1 SGHTA and CDR2 FQGNSA.

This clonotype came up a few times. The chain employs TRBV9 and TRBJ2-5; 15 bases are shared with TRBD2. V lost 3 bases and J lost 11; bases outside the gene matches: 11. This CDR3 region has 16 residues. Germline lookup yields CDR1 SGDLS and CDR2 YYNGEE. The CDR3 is CASSGGLAGGGYEQYF. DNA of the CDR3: TGTGCCAGCAGCGGGGGACTAGCGGGGGGCGGGTATGAGCAGTACTTC.

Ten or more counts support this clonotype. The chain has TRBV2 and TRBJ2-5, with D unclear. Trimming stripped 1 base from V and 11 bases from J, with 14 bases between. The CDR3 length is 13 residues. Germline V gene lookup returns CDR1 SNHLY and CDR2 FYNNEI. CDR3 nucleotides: TGTGCCAGCAGTGAAGTAGGCCTTCCAGTACAGTACTTC. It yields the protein CASSEVGLPVQYF.

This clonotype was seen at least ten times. The CDR3 protein is CSATGQYEQYF. In DNA, the CDR3 is TGCAGTGCTACCGGACAGTACGAGCAGTACTTC. V is TRBV20-1 and J is TRBJ2-7; tentatively, D is TRBD1 (6 bases). This CDR3 has 11 amino acids. The germline V and J ends were trimmed by 4 bases and 4 bases, with 8 bases remaining between them. The V gene's germline CDR1 is DFQATT and CDR2 SNEGSKA (reference sequence).

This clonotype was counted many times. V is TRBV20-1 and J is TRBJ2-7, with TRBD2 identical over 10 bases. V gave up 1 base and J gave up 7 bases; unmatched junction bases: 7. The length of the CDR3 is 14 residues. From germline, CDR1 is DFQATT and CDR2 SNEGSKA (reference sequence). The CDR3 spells CSARASGGAGEQYF. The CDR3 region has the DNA TGCAGTGCTAGAGCAAGCGGGGGGGCGGGTGAGCAGTACTTC.

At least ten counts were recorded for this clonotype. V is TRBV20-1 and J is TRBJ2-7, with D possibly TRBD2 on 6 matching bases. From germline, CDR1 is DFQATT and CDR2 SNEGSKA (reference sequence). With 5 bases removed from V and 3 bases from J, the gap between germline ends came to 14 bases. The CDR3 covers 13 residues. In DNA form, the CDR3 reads TGCAGTGCTTCCCGGGACGGGGGCTACGAGCAGTACTTC. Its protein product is CSASRDGGYEQYF.

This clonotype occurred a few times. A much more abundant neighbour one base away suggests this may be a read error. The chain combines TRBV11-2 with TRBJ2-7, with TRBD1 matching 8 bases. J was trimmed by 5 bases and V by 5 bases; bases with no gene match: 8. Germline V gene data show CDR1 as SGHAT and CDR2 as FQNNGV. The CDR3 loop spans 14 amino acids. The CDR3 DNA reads TGTGCCAGCAGCAGATCCGGGACAGGAGACGAGCAGTACTTC. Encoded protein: CASSRSGTGDEQYF.

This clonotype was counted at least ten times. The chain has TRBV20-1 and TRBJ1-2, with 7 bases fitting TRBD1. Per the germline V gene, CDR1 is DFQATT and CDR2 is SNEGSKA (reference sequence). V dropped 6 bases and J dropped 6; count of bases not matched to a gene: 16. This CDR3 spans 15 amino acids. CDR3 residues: CSAERQGSSQNGYTF. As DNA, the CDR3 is TGCAGTGCCGAACGACAGGGAAGCTCGCAGAATGGCTACACCTTC.

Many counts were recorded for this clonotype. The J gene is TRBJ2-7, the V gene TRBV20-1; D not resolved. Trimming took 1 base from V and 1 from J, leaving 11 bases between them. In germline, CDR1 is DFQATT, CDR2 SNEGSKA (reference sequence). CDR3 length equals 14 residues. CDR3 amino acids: CSARVQDRSYEQYF. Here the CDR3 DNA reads TGCAGTGCTAGAGTCCAGGATAGGTCCTACGAGCAGTACTTC.

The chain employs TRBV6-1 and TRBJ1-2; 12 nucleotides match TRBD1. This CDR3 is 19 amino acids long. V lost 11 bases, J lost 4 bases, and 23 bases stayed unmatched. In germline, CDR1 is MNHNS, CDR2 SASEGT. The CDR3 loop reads CAGKPGQGAFTYPFYGYTF. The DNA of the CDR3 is TGTGCCGGCAAACCGGGACAGGGGGCATTTACTTACCCCTTCTATGGCTACACCTTC.

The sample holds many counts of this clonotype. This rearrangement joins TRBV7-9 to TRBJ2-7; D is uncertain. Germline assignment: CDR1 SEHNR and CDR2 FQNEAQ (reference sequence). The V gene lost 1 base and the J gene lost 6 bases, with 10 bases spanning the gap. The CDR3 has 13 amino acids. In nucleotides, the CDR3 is TGTGCCAGCAGCTTAGGGCCGGGCTCCGAGCAGTACTTC. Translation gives CASSLGPGSEQYF. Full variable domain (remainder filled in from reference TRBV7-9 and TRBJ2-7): DTGVSQNPRHKITKRGQNVTFRCDPISEHNRLYWYRQTLGQGPEFLTYFQNEAQLEKSRLLSDRFSAERPKGSFSTLEIQRTEQGDSAMYLCASSLGPGSEQYFGPGTRLTVT.

CDR3 nucleotides: TGCAGCGTCGAGGGGACGGGAAGCTCCTACGAGCAGTACTTC. Protein sequence: CSVEGTGSSYEQYF. The chain recombines TRBV29-1 with TRBJ2-7; D might be TRBD1 or TRBD2, each matching 5 bases. Germline CDR1 reads SQVTM; CDR2 reads ANQGSEA. V was pared by 6 bases and J by 0 bases, with 15 bases between. CDR3 length: 14 amino acids.

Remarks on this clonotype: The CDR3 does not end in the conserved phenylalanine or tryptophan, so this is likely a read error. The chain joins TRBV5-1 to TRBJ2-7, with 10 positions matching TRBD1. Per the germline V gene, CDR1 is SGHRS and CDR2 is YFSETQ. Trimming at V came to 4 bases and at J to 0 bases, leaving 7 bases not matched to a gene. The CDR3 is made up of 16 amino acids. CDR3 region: CASSPQGQGSSYEQYS. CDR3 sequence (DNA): TGCGCCAGCAGCCCGCAGGGACAGGGGAGCTCCTACGAGCAGTACTCC.

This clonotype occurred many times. The chain's CDR3 is CASSSGSPAYEQYF. In nucleotides, the CDR3 is TGCGCCAGCAGCTCGGGTAGTCCAGCCTACGAGCAGTACTTC. The chain couples TRBV5-1 to TRBJ2-7; D is uncertain. In germline, CDR1 is SGHRS, CDR2 YFSETQ. The CDR3 spans 14 residues. Trimming took 3 bases from V and 2 from J, leaving 12 bases between them.

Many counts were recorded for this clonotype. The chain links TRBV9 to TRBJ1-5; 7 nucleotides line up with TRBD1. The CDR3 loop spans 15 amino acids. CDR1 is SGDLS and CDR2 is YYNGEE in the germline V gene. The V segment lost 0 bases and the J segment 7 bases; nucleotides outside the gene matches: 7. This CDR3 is CASSVGGGAGQPQHF. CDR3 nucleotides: TGTGCCAGCAGCGTAGGAGGGGGCGCGGGGCAGCCCCAGCATTTT.

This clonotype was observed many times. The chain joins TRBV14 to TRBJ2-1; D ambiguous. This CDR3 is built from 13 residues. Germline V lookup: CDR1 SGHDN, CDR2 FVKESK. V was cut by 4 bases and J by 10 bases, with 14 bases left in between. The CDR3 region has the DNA TGTGCCAGCAGCCGATCTAGAGGAACCGAGCAGTTCTTC. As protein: CASSRSRGTEQFF.

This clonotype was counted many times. DNA for the CDR3: TGTGCCAGCAGCGTAGGGATTAGTACAGATACGCAGTATTTT. Protein: CASSVGISTDTQYF. The rearrangement links TRBV9 to TRBJ2-3; D not certain. The CDR3 consists of 14 residues. Germline assignment: CDR1 SGDLS and CDR2 YYNGEE. Trimming took 0 bases from V and 3 from J, leaving 8 bases between them.

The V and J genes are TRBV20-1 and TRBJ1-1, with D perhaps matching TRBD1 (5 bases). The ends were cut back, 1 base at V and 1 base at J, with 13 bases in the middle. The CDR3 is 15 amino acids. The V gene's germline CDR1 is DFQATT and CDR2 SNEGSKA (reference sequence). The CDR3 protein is CSARGNRDSNTEAFF. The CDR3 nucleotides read TGCAGTGCTAGAGGTAACCGGGACTCGAACACTGAAGCTTTCTTT.